This record looks at one TCR beta chain sequence and its context. Its antigen is not identified. The sample belongs to a study of a mutant IDH1 vaccine in newly diagnosed glioma. Study context: Vaccination of patients was performed eight times, in weeks 1, 3, 5, 7, 11, 15, 19 and 23.

Assay used: immunoSEQ multiplex PCR; TCRdb lists only in-frame clones, some missing. The sample carries around 60,000 clones, around 91% recorded once. Regarding time point: week 11, during vaccination. Each dose of the vaccine consisted of 300 ug of mutant IDH1 20-mer peptide, with topical imiquimod. Germline V gene lookup returns CDR1 MDHEN and CDR2 SYDVKM. Trimming took off 3 bases at V and 3 bases at J, with 17 bases between the two ends. This CDR3 has 16 amino acids. The origin of this receptor is a man aged 35 to 55 with glioma. The specimen comprised PBMCs, sampled from a glioma patient whose treatment included an IDH1 peptide vaccine. The rearrangement links TRBV28 to TRBJ1-2, with D maybe TRBD1 (5 bases). CDR3: CASSFEIPPGDYGYTF. The CDR3 DNA sequence: TGTGCCAGCAGTTTTGAAATTCCGCCGGGGGACTATGGCTACACCTTC.